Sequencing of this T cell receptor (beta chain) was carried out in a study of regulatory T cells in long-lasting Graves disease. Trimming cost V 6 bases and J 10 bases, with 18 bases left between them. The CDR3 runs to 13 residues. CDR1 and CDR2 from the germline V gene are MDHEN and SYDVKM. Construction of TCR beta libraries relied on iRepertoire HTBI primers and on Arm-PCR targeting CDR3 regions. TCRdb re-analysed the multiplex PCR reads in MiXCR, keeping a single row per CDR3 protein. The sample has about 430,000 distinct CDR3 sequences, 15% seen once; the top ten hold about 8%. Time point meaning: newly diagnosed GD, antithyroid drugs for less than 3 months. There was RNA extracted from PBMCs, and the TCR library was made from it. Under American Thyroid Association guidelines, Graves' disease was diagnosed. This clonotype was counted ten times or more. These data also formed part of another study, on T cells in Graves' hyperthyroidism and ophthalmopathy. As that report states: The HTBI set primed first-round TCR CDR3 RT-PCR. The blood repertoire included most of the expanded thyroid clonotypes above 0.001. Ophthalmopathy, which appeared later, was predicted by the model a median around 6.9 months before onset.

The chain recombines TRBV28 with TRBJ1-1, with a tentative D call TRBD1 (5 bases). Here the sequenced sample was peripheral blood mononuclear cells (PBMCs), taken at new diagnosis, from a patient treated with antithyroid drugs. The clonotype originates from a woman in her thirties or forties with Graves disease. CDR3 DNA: TGTGCCAGCAGCCCAGGGATTTGGTATAGAGCTTTCTTT. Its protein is CASSPGIWYRAFF.